The text below deals with one TCR beta chain. This entry belongs to a study of blood T cell repertoires in COVID-19. About the study: The United States, Italy and Spain provided the acute and convalescent COVID-19 samples. The analysed material was cDNA or gDNA that came from T cells, B-cell-depleted T cells, or PBMCs.

Original methodology: Researchers report that nucleated cell counts were estimated from reference gene primer amplification. The method was immunoSEQ multiplex PCR; TCRdb's version includes in-frame clones alone and lacks a portion of them. The DNA gave D and trimming, while V, J and clone size come from that table. Of more than 50,000 clones listed, around four fifths are singletons. Trimming cost V 4 bases and J 1 base; bases outside gene matches: 13. CDR1 and CDR2 (germline): SGHRS, YFSETQ. The CDR3 contains 19 residues. Sequencing was carried out using peripheral blood. J is TRBJ2-3 and V is TRBV5-1, with TRBD2 matching over 12 bases. The receptor's source is a human donor in a cohort sampled during active COVID-19. CDR3 loop: CASSPVGLAGGPGTDTQYF. The DNA of the CDR3 is TGCGCCAGCAGCCCCGTAGGGCTAGCGGGAGGGCCCGGCACAGATACGCAGTATTTT.